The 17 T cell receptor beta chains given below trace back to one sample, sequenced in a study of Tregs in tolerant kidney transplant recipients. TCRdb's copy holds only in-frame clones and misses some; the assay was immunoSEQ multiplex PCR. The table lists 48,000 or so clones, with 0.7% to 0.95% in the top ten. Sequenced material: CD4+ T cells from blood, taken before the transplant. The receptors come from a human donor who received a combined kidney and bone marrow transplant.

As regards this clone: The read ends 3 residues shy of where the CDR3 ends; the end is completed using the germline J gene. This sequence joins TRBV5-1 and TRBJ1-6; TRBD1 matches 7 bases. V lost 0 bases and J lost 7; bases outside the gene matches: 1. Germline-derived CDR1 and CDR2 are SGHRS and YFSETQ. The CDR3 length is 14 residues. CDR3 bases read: TGCGCCAGCAGCTTGGCGACAGGGAATTCACCC. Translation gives CASSLATGNSP. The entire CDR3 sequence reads CASSLATGNSPLHF.

The CDR3 loop is CASSLEARGATDTQYF. Partial CDR3 DNA: TGCGCCAGCAGCTTGGAAGCAAGAGGGGCGACAGATACG. This sequence joins TRBV5-1 and TRBJ2-3; D is perhaps TRBD1 or TRBD2 (5 bases each). Read data end 3 residues before the CDR3 end; the end is taken from the germline J gene. CDR1 is SGHRS and CDR2 is YFSETQ in the germline V gene. The CDR3 is made up of 16 amino acids. V was cut by 0 bases and J by 3 bases, with 14 bases left in between.

CDR3 DNA, as far as it was read: TGCAGTGCCGGGACTAGCGGGAGGAAAGAGACC. It is translated as CSAGTSGRKET. The CDR3, in full, reads CSAGTSGRKETQYF. V and J are TRBV20-1 and TRBJ2-5; TRBD2 matches at 15 bases. The CDR3 end lies 3 residues beyond the end of the read and is filled in from the germline J gene. The V and J ends lost 6 bases and 3 bases, in that order; junction bases with no gene match: 2. The CDR3 is made up of 14 amino acids. CDR1 and CDR2 from the germline V gene are DFQATT and SNEGSKA (reference sequence).

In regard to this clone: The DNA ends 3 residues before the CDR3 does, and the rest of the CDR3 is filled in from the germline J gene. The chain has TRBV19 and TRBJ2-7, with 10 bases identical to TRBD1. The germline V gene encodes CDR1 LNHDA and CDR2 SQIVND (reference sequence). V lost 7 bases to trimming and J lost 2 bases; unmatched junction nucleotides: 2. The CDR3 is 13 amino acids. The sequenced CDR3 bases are TGTGCCAGTAACGGACAGGGGGCCTACGAG. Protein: CASNGQGAYE. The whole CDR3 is CASNGQGAYEQYF.

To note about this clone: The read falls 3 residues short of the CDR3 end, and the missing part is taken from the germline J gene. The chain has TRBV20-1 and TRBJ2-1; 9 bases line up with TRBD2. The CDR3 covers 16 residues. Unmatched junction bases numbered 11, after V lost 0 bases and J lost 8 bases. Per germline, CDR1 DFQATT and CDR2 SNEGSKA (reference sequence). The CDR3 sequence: CSARDRLAGQRHEQFF. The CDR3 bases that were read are TGCAGTGCTAGAGATCGGCTAGCGGGGCAACGGCATGAG.

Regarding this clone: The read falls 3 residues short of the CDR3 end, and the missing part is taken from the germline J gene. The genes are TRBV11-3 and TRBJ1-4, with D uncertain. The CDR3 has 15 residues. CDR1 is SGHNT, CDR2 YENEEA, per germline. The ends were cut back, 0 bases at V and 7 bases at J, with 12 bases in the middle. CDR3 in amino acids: CASSLDPLLIEKLFF. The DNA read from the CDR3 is TGTGCCAGCAGCTTAGATCCCTTACTAATTGAAAAA.

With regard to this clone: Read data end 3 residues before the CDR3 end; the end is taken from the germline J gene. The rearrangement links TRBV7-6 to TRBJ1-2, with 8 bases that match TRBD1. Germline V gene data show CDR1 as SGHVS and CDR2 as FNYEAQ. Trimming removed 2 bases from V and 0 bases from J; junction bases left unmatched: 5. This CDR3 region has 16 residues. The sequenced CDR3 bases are TGTGCCAGCAGCTTAAACTCGGACAGGGCTAACTATGGC. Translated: CASSLNSDRANYG. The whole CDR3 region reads CASSLNSDRANYGYTF.

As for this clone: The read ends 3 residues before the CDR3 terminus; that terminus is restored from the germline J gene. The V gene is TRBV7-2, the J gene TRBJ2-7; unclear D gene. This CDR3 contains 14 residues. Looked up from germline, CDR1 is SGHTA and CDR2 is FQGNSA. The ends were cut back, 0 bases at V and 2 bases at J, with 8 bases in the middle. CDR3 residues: CASSLAINTYEQYF. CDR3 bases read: TGTGCCAGCAGCTTAGCTATAAATACCTACGAG. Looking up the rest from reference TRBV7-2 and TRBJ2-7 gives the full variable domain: GAGVSQSPSNKVTEKGKDVELRCDPISGHTALYWYRQSLGQGLEFLIYFQGNSAPDKSGLPSDRFSAERTGGSVSTLTIQRTQQEDSAVYLCASSLAINTYEQYFGPGTRLTVT.

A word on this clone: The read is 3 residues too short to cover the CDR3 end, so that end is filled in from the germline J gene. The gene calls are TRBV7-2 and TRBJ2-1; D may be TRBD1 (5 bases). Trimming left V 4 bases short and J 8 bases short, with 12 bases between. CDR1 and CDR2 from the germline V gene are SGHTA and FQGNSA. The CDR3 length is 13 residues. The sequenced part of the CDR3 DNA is TGTGCCAGCAGCTCCAGGGTAAGGGATGAG. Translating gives CASSSRVRDE. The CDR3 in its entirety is CASSSRVRDEQFF.

The CDR3 sequence is CASSPPPGGETQYF. The sequenced part of the CDR3 DNA is TGTGCCAGCTCACCACCGCCAGGGGGAGAGACC. The gene calls are TRBV18 and TRBJ2-5; TRBD1 matches at 7 bases. The CDR3 end is not reached by the read, which stops 3 residues before it; the germline J gene fills it in. Germline V gene data show CDR1 as KGHSH and CDR2 as LQKENI. This CDR3 has 14 amino acids. Unmatched junction bases numbered 2, after V lost 0 bases and J lost 4 bases.

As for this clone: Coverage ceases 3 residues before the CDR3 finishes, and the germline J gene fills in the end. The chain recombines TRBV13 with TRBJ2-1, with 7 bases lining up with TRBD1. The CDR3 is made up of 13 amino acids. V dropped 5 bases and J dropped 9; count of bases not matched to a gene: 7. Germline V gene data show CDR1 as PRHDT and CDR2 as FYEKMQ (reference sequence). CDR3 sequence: CASSRETGLEQFF. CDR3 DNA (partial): TGTGCCAGCAGCCGCGAGACAGGGCTTGAG.

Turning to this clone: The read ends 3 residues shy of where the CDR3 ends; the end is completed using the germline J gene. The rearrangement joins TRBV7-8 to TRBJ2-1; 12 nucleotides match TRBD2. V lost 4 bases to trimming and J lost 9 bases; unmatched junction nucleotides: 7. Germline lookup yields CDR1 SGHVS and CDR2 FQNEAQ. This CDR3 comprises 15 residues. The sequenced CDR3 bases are TGTGCCAGCAGCTCCCTAGCGGGAGGGCCGCGTGAG. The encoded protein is CASSSLAGGPRE. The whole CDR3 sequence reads CASSSLAGGPREQFF.

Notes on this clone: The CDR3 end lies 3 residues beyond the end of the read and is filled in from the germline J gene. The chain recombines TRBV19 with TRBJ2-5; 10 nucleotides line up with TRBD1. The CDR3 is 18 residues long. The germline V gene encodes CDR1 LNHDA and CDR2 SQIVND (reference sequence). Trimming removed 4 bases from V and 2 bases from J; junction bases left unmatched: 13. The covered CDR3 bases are TGTGCCAGTAGTAAAATCTCAGGGCGGACAGGGGGTCAAGAGACC. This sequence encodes CASSKISGRTGGQET. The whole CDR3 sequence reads CASSKISGRTGGQETQYF.

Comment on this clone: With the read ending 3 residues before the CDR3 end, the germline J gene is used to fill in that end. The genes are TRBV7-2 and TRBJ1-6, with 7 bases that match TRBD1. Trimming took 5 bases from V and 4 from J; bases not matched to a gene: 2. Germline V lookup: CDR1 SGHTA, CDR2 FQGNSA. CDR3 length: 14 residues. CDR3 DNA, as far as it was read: TGTGCCAGCAGCCAGGGGGGATATAATTCACCC. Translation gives CASSQGGYNSP. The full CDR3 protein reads CASSQGGYNSPLHF. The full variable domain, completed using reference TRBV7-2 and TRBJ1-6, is GAGVSQSPSNKVTEKGKDVELRCDPISGHTALYWYRQSLGQGLEFLIYFQGNSAPDKSGLPSDRFSAERTGGSVSTLTIQRTQQEDSAVYLCASSQGGYNSPLHFGNGTRLTVT.

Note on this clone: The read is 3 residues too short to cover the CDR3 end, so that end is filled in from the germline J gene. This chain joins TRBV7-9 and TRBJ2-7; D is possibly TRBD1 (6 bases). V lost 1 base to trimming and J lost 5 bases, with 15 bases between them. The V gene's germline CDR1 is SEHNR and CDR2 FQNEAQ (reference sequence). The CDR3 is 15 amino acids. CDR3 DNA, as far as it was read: TGTGCCAGCAGCTTAGATGGACAGTGGGGACACGAG. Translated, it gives CASSLDGQWGHE. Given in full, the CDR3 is CASSLDGQWGHEQYF. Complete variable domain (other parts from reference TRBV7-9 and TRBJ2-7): DTGVSQNPRHKITKRGQNVTFRCDPISEHNRLYWYRQTLGQGPEFLTYFQNEAQLEKSRLLSDRFSAERPKGSFSTLEIQRTEQGDSAMYLCASSLDGQWGHEQYFGPGTRLTVT.

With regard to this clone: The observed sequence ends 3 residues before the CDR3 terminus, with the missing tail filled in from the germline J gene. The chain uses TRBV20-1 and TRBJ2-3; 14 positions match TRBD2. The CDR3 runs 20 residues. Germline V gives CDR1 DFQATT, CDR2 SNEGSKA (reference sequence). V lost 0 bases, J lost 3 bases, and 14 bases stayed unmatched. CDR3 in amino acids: CSARDVGLAGEREGTDTQYF. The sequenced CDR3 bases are TGCAGTGCTAGAGATGTGGGACTAGCGGGAGAGAGGGAGGGAACAGATACG.

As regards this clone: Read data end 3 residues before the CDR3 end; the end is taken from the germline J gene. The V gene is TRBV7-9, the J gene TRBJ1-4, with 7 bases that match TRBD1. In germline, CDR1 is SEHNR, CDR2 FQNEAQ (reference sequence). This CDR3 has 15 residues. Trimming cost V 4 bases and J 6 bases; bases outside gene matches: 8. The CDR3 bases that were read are TGTGCCAGCAGCTCGGCCCGGGACAGCTATGAAAAA. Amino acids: CASSSARDSYEK. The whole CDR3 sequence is CASSSARDSYEKLFF.